Below, 29 T cell receptor beta chains from the same sample are listed, as sequenced in a study of T cell responses to AZD1222 COVID-19 vaccine. Some clones are missing from TCRdb's copy, which holds only in-frame ones; the method was immunoSEQ multiplex PCR. The data contain more than 80,000 clones, approximately 91% of them singletons. Sequenced here: peripheral blood, sampled on day 0 of AZD1222 vaccination. These receptors were obtained from an adult in good health.

This clone was seen a single time. This chain uses TRBV12-3 or TRBV12-4 with TRBJ1-1; D remains ambiguous. The V end was cut by 5 bases, the J end by 9 bases, with 16 bases between. The CDR3 sequence is 13 residues long. Here the CDR3 reads CASSGSAADKAFF. In DNA form, the CDR3 reads TGTGCCAGCAGTGGGTCAGCGGCAGACAAAGCTTTCTTT.

This clone has just a few counts. The V and J genes are TRBV18 and TRBJ1-6; 7 positions match TRBD1. Germline V gene data show CDR1 as KGHSH and CDR2 as LQKENI. The CDR3 runs to 19 residues. J was trimmed by 3 bases and V by 2 bases; bases with no gene match: 13. The CDR3 sequence is CASSPAAQTGTIYNSPLHF. The CDR3 DNA follows: TGTGCCAGCTCACCAGCCGCCCAGACAGGGACAATCTATAATTCACCCCTCCACTTT. The variable domain in full, with the rest retrieved from reference TRBV18 and TRBJ1-6, is NAGVMQNPRHLVRRRGQEARLRCSPMKGHSHVYWYRQLPEEGLKFMVYLQKENIIDESGMPKERFSAEFPKEGPSILRIQQVVRGDSAAYFCASSPAAQTGTIYNSPLHFGNGTRLTVT.

The chain uses TRBV6-5 and TRBJ2-7, with 8 positions matching TRBD1. The trim removed 6 bases at V and 3 bases at J, leaving 4 bases unmatched. Germline CDR1 is MNHEY and CDR2 is SVGAGI. The CDR3 covers 13 residues. Written as DNA, the CDR3 is TGTGCCAGCAGAGGACAGGGCCTCTACGAGCAGTACTTC. As protein: CASRGQGLYEQYF.

The genes are TRBV24-1 and TRBJ2-5; either TRBD1 or TRBD2 may supply D (5 bases each). The CDR3 totals 15 residues. Trimming took off 4 bases at V and 3 bases at J, with 14 bases between the two ends. The germline V gene has CDR1 KGHDR and CDR2 SFDVKD. In nucleotides, the CDR3 is TGTGCCACCAGTGACGCCGGGACCGCCAAAGAGACCCAGTACTTC. This translates into CATSDAGTAKETQYF.

This clone was observed once. J is TRBJ1-6 and V is TRBV2, with no clear D. Germline assignment: CDR1 SNHLY and CDR2 FYNNEI. The CDR3 extends over 13 amino acids. Trimming took 6 bases from V and 8 from J, leaving 11 bases between them. The DNA for the CDR3 is TGTGCCAGCAGCAAATCGAGGGATTCACCCCTCCACTTT. Translated: CASSKSRDSPLHF.

The chain couples TRBV2 to TRBJ2-2, with 13 bases aligning to TRBD2. CDR3 length equals 16 residues. Germline V lookup: CDR1 SNHLY, CDR2 FYNNEI. The trim removed 5 bases at V and 7 bases at J, leaving 7 bases unmatched. CDR3 sequence: CASSWTSGGGFGELFF. The CDR3, as DNA: TGTGCCAGCAGTTGGACTAGCGGGGGTGGGTTCGGGGAGCTGTTTTTT.

The gene calls are TRBV12-3 or TRBV12-4 and TRBJ2-5; maybe TRBD2 (5 bases). Trimming removed 5 bases at V and 5 bases at J, with 9 bases between. CDR3 size: 12 residues. This chain's CDR3 is CASSSIAETQYF. CDR3 bases: TGTGCCAGCAGTAGCATAGCGGAGACCCAGTACTTC.

This chain links TRBV28 with TRBJ2-7; D gene ambiguous. This CDR3 is 11 amino acids long. Germline-derived CDR1 and CDR2 are MDHEN and SYDVKM. V was shortened by 7 bases and J by 4 bases, with 8 bases between the two germline ends. CDR3 coding DNA: TGTGCCAGCACCCAGTCGTACGAGCAGTACTTC. This translates into CASTQSYEQYF.

The V and J genes are TRBV19 and TRBJ1-2, with D uncertain. The CDR3 covers 15 residues. Trimming cost V 4 bases and J 2 bases, with 14 bases left between them. Per the germline V gene, CDR1 is LNHDA and CDR2 is SQIVND (reference sequence). The CDR3 nucleotides read TGTGCCAGTAGTAAGGTTGAATCAGGAAACTATGGCTACACCTTC. Protein product: CASSKVESGNYGYTF.

The chain uses TRBV19 and TRBJ2-7; D call uncertain. CDR1 and CDR2 (germline): LNHDA, SQIVND (reference sequence). V was pared by 5 bases and J by 5 bases, with 13 bases between. The CDR3 extends over 13 amino acids. The CDR3 DNA follows: TGTGCCAGTAGTGCCCCTCTGACGGACGAGCAGTACTTC. As protein: CASSAPLTDEQYF.

The chain uses TRBV19 and TRBJ2-7, with 9 bases identical to TRBD1. Looked up from germline, CDR1 is LNHDA and CDR2 is SQIVND (reference sequence). The CDR3 contains 14 residues. With V trimmed by 4 bases and J by 3 bases, 4 bases remained unmatched. The CDR3 loop reads CASSNDRGDYEQYF. In nucleotides, the CDR3 is TGTGCCAGTAGTAACGACAGGGGGGACTACGAGCAGTACTTC.

The CDR3 reads CASSLGVLAKNIQYF. The CDR3 nucleotides read TGTGCCAGCAGCTTGGGGGTACTAGCCAAAAACATTCAGTACTTC. The chain recombines TRBV5-6 with TRBJ2-4, with D hard to call. This CDR3 has 15 residues. The ends were cut back, 0 bases at V and 0 bases at J, with 7 bases in the middle. CDR1 and CDR2 (germline): SGHDT, YYEEEE.

This clone was seen only once. J is TRBJ1-1 and V is TRBV7-8, with TRBD1 as a possible D gene (5 bases). Germline V lookup: CDR1 SGHVS, CDR2 FQNEAQ. This CDR3 comprises 15 residues. The V end lost 5 bases, the J end lost 1 base, and 14 bases lay between the germline ends. In nucleotides, the CDR3 is TGTGCCAGCAGCCCGGGACCGGAGAGGAACACTGAAGCTTTCTTT. This encodes CASSPGPERNTEAFF.

The sample holds one count of this clone. This chain uses TRBV5-4 with TRBJ1-1; D is unclear. This CDR3 contains 13 residues. Per germline, CDR1 SGHNT and CDR2 YYREEE (reference sequence). Trimming stripped 0 bases from V and 0 bases from J, with 3 bases between. This CDR3 reads CASSLDVNTEAFF. As DNA, the CDR3 is TGTGCCAGCAGCTTGGATGTGAACACTGAAGCTTTCTTT.

The rearrangement links TRBV5-6 to TRBJ1-5, with a weak D call TRBD1 (5 bases). This CDR3 contains 13 residues. Trimming shortened V by 4 bases and J by 4 bases, and 9 bases separated the two germline ends. Germline V gives CDR1 SGHDT, CDR2 YYEEEE. In DNA, the CDR3 is TGTGCCAGCAGCCCTGGGGCGAATCAGCCCCAGCATTTT. It yields the protein CASSPGANQPQHF.

This chain joins TRBV29-1 and TRBJ2-1; 8 bases are a match to TRBD1. Germline V gives CDR1 SQVTM, CDR2 ANQGSEA. V dropped 4 bases and J dropped 14; count of bases not matched to a gene: 16. The CDR3 sequence is 14 residues long. The CDR3, as DNA: TGCAGCGTTGCGGGGGCGGACAGGGCCCTCACGGAGTTCTTC. Encoded protein: CSVAGADRALTEFF.

This sequence joins TRBV6-2 or TRBV6-3 and TRBJ2-7; 7 bases align to TRBD2. This CDR3 is 14 amino acids long. Germline lookup yields CDR1 MNHEY and CDR2 SVGEGT. Germline trimming cut 7 bases from V and 4 bases from J; bases unmatched to any gene: 10. The CDR3 loop is CASTPGGLDYEQYF. The CDR3 nucleotides read TGTGCCAGCACCCCGGGAGGACTCGATTACGAGCAGTACTTC.

The chain joins TRBV2 to TRBJ1-5; TRBD1 matches 10 bases. Germline V gene data show CDR1 as SNHLY and CDR2 as FYNNEI. The ends lost 5 bases at V and 2 bases at J; junction bases unmatched: 15. This CDR3 has 19 residues. Here the CDR3 DNA reads TGTGCCAGCAGTCCTGGGACAGGGGATCATAGGAGGGGCAATCAGCCCCAGCATTTT. The encoded protein is CASSPGTGDHRRGNQPQHF.

This chain uses TRBV18 with TRBJ1-2, with 10 positions matching TRBD1. Looked up from germline, CDR1 is KGHSH and CDR2 is LQKENI. The CDR3 loop spans 13 amino acids. With V trimmed by 3 bases and J by 5 bases, 0 bases remained unmatched. The CDR3 DNA reads TGTGCCAGCTCACCGGGACAGGGGTATGGCTACACCTTC. Protein: CASSPGQGYGYTF.

This chain joins TRBV2 and TRBJ1-6; D unresolved. The CDR3 is made up of 14 amino acids. Per the germline V gene, CDR1 is SNHLY and CDR2 is FYNNEI. The V end lost 7 bases, the J end lost 8 bases, and 15 bases lay between the germline ends. In DNA form, the CDR3 reads TGTGCCAGCAAACGGCCCGGAGTCGATTCACCCCTCCACTTT. Encoded protein: CASKRPGVDSPLHF.

This chain joins TRBV5-6 and TRBJ1-3, with D uncertain. V gave up 0 bases and J gave up 0 bases, with 13 bases separating them. CDR1 and CDR2 (germline): SGHDT, YYEEEE. CDR3 length: 17 residues. CDR3 DNA: TGTGCCAGCAGCTTGGATGGGTTGGGTAACTCTGGAAACACCATATATTTT. This translates into CASSLDGLGNSGNTIYF.

The rearrangement uses TRBV19 and TRBJ1-2; 8 nucleotides agree with TRBD1. Germline CDR1 LNHDA, CDR2 SQIVND (reference sequence). This CDR3 is 14 amino acids long. V lost 6 bases, J lost 8 bases, and 11 bases stayed unmatched. The CDR3 nucleotides read TGTGCCAGTAGAGACGCCGGACAGGGAGGAGGCTACACCTTC. Translated, it gives CASRDAGQGGGYTF.

The J gene is TRBJ2-2, the V gene TRBV5-4; no clear D gene. This CDR3 region has 14 residues. Germline V gene lookup returns CDR1 SGHNT and CDR2 YYREEE (reference sequence). With 0 bases removed from V and 5 bases from J, the gap between germline ends came to 8 bases. CDR3 sequence: CASSLVRATGELFF. CDR3 in DNA: TGTGCCAGCAGCTTGGTTAGGGCGACCGGGGAGCTGTTTTTT.

The chain has TRBV19 and TRBJ1-3, with D unresolved. This CDR3 has 15 amino acids. Germline lookup yields CDR1 LNHDA and CDR2 SQIVND (reference sequence). Trimming took off 3 bases at V and 0 bases at J, with 9 bases between the two ends. The CDR3 DNA reads TGTGCCAGTAGTATGGTTCCCCCCTCTGGAAACACCATATATTTT. Its translation is CASSMVPPSGNTIYF.

CDR3 region: CASEPGQGTYEQYF. CDR3 in DNA: TGTGCCAGCGAACCGGGACAGGGGACCTACGAGCAGTACTTC. The chain has TRBV6-5 and TRBJ2-7; 10 bases align to TRBD1. CDR3 length: 14 amino acids. The ends lost 8 bases at V and 2 bases at J; junction bases unmatched: 6. Germline-derived CDR1 and CDR2 are MNHEY and SVGAGI.

CDR3: CASTWDRTIGNSPLHF. The CDR3 DNA is TGTGCCAGTACCTGGGACAGAACTATTGGCAATTCACCCCTCCACTTT. The J gene is TRBJ1-6, the V gene TRBV19; TRBD1 agrees at 7 bases. Germline CDR1 and CDR2: LNHDA and SQIVND (reference sequence). Germline trimming cut 7 bases from V and 7 bases from J; bases unmatched to any gene: 13. This CDR3 contains 16 residues.

This CDR3 is CASGLRQGAGETQYF. CDR3 in DNA: TGTGCTAGTGGTCTAAGACAGGGAGCGGGCGAGACCCAGTACTTC. The chain employs TRBV12-5 and TRBJ2-5, with D possibly being TRBD1 (7 bases). Germline V lookup: CDR1 LGHNT, CDR2 FRNRAP. V was shortened by 5 bases and J by 5 bases, with 18 bases between the two germline ends. The CDR3 has 15 residues.

The chain recombines TRBV6-5 with TRBJ1-1; D uncertain. CDR1 and CDR2 from the germline V gene are MNHEY and SVGAGI. The V gene lost 0 bases and the J gene lost 4 bases, with 6 bases spanning the gap. The CDR3 is made up of 13 amino acids. The CDR3 here is CASSYSTRTEAFF. The CDR3 DNA reads TGTGCCAGCAGTTACTCAACCCGCACTGAAGCTTTCTTT.

J is TRBJ2-3 and V is TRBV6-2 or TRBV6-3; D not certain. The CDR3 has 16 amino acids. Trimming took off 2 bases at V and 0 bases at J, with 12 bases between the two ends. Germline CDR1 is MNHEY and CDR2 is SVGEGT. The CDR3 reads CASSYRQSSSTDTQYF. The CDR3 DNA sequence: TGTGCCAGCAGTTACCGGCAGTCATCTAGCACAGATACGCAGTATTTT.